Below, 25 T cell receptor beta chains from the same sample are listed, as sequenced in a study of cytomegalovirus exposure and HLA in healthy donors. This PCR relied on a set of 60 Vbeta primers and 13 Jbeta primers. Only in-frame clones appear in the TCRdb table, and some are missing; sequencing was by immunoSEQ multiplex PCR. In the table there are about 69,000 clones, roughly 70% of which are singletons. The sequenced material came from PBMCs. The receptors stem from a male donor in good health and CMV-seropositive.

This clone was seen just once. This sequence joins TRBV7-2 and TRBJ2-2, with 15 positions matching TRBD2. Germline V CDR1 and CDR2: SGHTA, FQGNSA. The CDR3 sequence is 18 residues long. V gave up 1 base and J gave up 4 bases; unmatched junction bases: 4. Here the CDR3 DNA reads TGTGCCAGCAGCTTAGTCGGACTAGCGGGGGGGCCCACCGGGGAGCTGTTTTTT. Translated: CASSLVGLAGGPTGELFF.

CDR3: CASSFATIAGAYEQYF. For the CDR3, the DNA is TGTGCCAGTAGTTTTGCTACTATTGCGGGGGCGTACGAGCAGTACTTC. V usage is TRBV19 and J usage is TRBJ2-7, with D possibly TRBD2 on 7 matching bases. CDR1 LNHDA and CDR2 SQIVND come from the germline V gene (reference sequence). V was cut by 5 bases and J by 4 bases, with 21 bases left in between. CDR3 length equals 16 residues.

V and J are TRBV4-2 and TRBJ2-1, with 10 bases aligning to TRBD2. This CDR3 is 15 amino acids long. CDR1 and CDR2 from the germline V gene are LGHNA and YNFKEQ. V dropped 3 bases and J dropped 7; count of bases not matched to a gene: 6. The CDR3 region is CASSHLAGGDNEQFF. CDR3 bases: TGTGCCAGCAGCCATTTAGCGGGAGGAGATAATGAGCAGTTCTTC.

The rearrangement uses TRBV7-3 and TRBJ2-3; 7 nucleotides agree with TRBD2. CDR3 size: 14 residues. The germline V gene has CDR1 SGHTA and CDR2 FQGTGA. V was clipped by 5 bases and J by 6 bases; unmatched bases: 8. The CDR3: CASSQAGLPDTQYF. DNA of the CDR3: TGTGCCAGCAGCCAAGCGGGACTACCCGATACGCAGTATTTT.

The rearrangement uses TRBV29-1 and TRBJ1-5; 7 bases are shared with TRBD1. This CDR3 has 15 residues. Germline CDR1 reads SQVTM; CDR2 reads ANQGSEA. V dropped 6 bases and J dropped 7; count of bases not matched to a gene: 15. The CDR3 is CSVLTTGVSGQPQHF. CDR3 DNA sequence: TGCAGCGTCCTCACTACAGGGGTTTCAGGACAGCCCCAGCATTTT.

As for this clone: One end of the junction varies from germline; a read error may be responsible. The genes are TRBV7-9 and TRBJ2-1; TRBD2 matches at 7 bases. The CDR3 sequence is 16 residues long. Germline CDR1 reads SEHNR; CDR2 reads FQNEAQ (reference sequence). The DNA of the CDR3 is TGTTCCAGCAGCTTAGGGGCGGGAGTGGCCTACAATGAGCAGTTCTTC. Its translation: CSSSLGAGVAYNEQFF. Complete variable domain (other parts from reference TRBV7-9 and TRBJ2-1): DTGVSQNPRHKITKRGQNVTFRCDPISEHNRLYWYRQTLGQGPEFLTYFQNEAQLEKSRLLSDRFSAERPKGSFSTLEIQRTEQGDSAMYLCSSSLGAGVAYNEQFFGPGTRLTVL.

This clone was picked up a small number of times. This chain joins TRBV7-2 and TRBJ1-6; D call uncertain. The CDR3 sequence is 15 residues long. Trimming left V 7 bases short and J 6 bases short, with 16 bases between. From germline, CDR1 is SGHTA and CDR2 FQGNSA. For the CDR3, the DNA is TGTGCCAGCACCCCCTTCGGGAGTTTTAATTCACCCCTCCACTTT. Translating it yields CASTPFGSFNSPLHF.

The sample holds a few counts of this clone. The V and J genes are TRBV10-3 and TRBJ2-5, with D tentatively TRBD1 (6 bases). Trimming shortened V by 10 bases and J by 5 bases, and 26 bases separated the two germline ends. The CDR3 runs 16 residues. CDR1 is ENHRY, CDR2 SYGVKD, per germline. In nucleotides, the CDR3 is TGTGCCACTACTACAGGGCAAGGGGTAGGAATCGAGACCCAGTACTTC. Amino acid sequence: CATTTGQGVGIETQYF.

The chain carries TRBV30 and TRBJ1-2, with D possibly TRBD1 on 5 matching bases. Germline V gives CDR1 GTSNPN, CDR2 SVGIG (reference sequence). Trimming left V 5 bases short and J 2 bases short, with 12 bases between. The CDR3 totals 13 residues. CDR3 sequence: CAWAPGGNYGYTF. In nucleotides, the CDR3 is TGTGCCTGGGCACCGGGGGGGAACTATGGCTACACCTTC.

The genes are TRBV5-4 and TRBJ2-7; 13 bases are shared with TRBD2. Unmatched junction bases numbered 2, after V lost 7 bases and J lost 4 bases. This CDR3 comprises 13 residues. Per the germline V gene, CDR1 is SGHNT and CDR2 is YYREEE (reference sequence). CDR3 DNA: TGTGCCAGCGGGACTAGCGGGACGTACGAGCAGTACTTC. Translating gives CASGTSGTYEQYF.

This chain links TRBV11-3 with TRBJ2-5; 13 nucleotides match TRBD2. The assigned J gene may be wrong: the sequence end matches TRBJ2-7 better. This CDR3 is built from 16 residues. Germline assignment: CDR1 SGHNT and CDR2 YENEEA. The CDR3 region is CASSLRGTSGIDEQYF. For the CDR3, the DNA is TGTGCCAGCAGCCTACGAGGGACTAGCGGGATTGACGAGCAGTACTTC.

J is TRBJ1-2 and V is TRBV5-6, with D possibly being TRBD1 (5 bases). Germline V gene lookup returns CDR1 SGHDT and CDR2 YYEEEE. Trimming pared 0 bases from V and 3 bases from J, leaving 9 bases between. This CDR3 comprises 14 residues. The CDR3 sequence: CASSLDGTHYGYTF. The CDR3 region has the DNA TGTGCCAGCAGCTTGGATGGGACTCACTATGGCTACACCTTC. Complete variable domain (other parts from reference TRBV5-6 and TRBJ1-2): DAGVTQSPTHLIKTRGQQVTLRCSPKSGHDTVSWYQQALGQGPQFIFQYYEEEERQRGNFPDRFSGHQFPNYSSELNVNALLLGDSALYLCASSLDGTHYGYTFGSGTRLTVV.

The table lists this clone with a few counts. The chain has TRBV6-1 and TRBJ2-7, with 10 bases matching TRBD1. With V trimmed by 6 bases and J by 4 bases, 6 bases remained unmatched. CDR1 MNHNS and CDR2 SASEGT come from the germline V gene. The CDR3 length is 14 residues. The CDR3, as DNA: TGTGCCAGCAGCCCGACAGGGGGCTTTTACGAGCAGTACTTC. Its translation: CASSPTGGFYEQYF.

This chain joins TRBV7-9 and TRBJ2-1; no reliable D call. V was clipped by 0 bases and J by 7 bases, with 13 bases between them. The CDR3 is 15 residues long. Per germline, CDR1 SEHNR and CDR2 FQNEAQ (reference sequence). The CDR3 DNA sequence: TGTGCCAGCAGCTTAGCCGCGGCCACCGGGAATGAGCAGTTCTTC. This translates into CASSLAAATGNEQFF.

The chain employs TRBV2 and TRBJ1-2; 9 bases match TRBD1. There are 15 residues in the CDR3. Germline V lookup: CDR1 SNHLY, CDR2 FYNNEI. V shed 7 bases and J 4 bases; nucleotides not matched to a gene: 10. The CDR3 region is CASTIQGAGSYGYTF. The CDR3 nucleotides are TGTGCCAGCACCATACAGGGGGCGGGTAGCTATGGCTACACCTTC.

DNA for the CDR3: TGTGCCAGCAGTAGAGGACAGCGGACTTTCTTT. The encoded protein is CASSRGQRTFF. The rearrangement links TRBV6-6 to TRBJ1-1, with a weak D call TRBD1 (6 bases). The CDR3 contains 11 residues. Looked up from germline, CDR1 is MNHNY and CDR2 is SVGAGI (reference sequence). Trimming left V 5 bases short and J 12 bases short, with 13 bases between.

J is TRBJ2-1 and V is TRBV27; D might be TRBD2 (6 bases). The germline V and J ends were trimmed by 7 bases and 1 base, with 17 bases remaining between them. Germline assignment: CDR1 MNHEY and CDR2 SMNVEV (reference sequence). The CDR3 spans 16 residues. This chain's CDR3 is CASTPLRDGSYNEQFF. CDR3 nucleotide sequence: TGTGCCAGCACCCCTTTGCGGGACGGATCCTACAATGAGCAGTTCTTC.

V gene TRBV7-9 combines with J gene TRBJ1-1; no clear D gene. The CDR3 loop spans 13 amino acids. Germline V CDR1 and CDR2: SEHNR, FQNEAQ (reference sequence). The V end lost 1 base, the J end lost 0 bases, and 3 bases lay between the germline ends. The CDR3 nucleotides read TGTGCCAGCAGCTTAGTTATGAACACTGAAGCTTTCTTT. It encodes CASSLVMNTEAFF. The variable domain in full, with the rest retrieved from reference TRBV7-9 and TRBJ1-1, is DTGVSQNPRHKITKRGQNVTFRCDPISEHNRLYWYRQTLGQGPEFLTYFQNEAQLEKSRLLSDRFSAERPKGSFSTLEIQRTEQGDSAMYLCASSLVMNTEAFFGQGTRLTVV.

The chain carries TRBV6-5 and TRBJ2-7; 9 bases line up with TRBD1. Trimming removed 6 bases from V and 1 base from J; junction bases left unmatched: 4. In germline, CDR1 is MNHEY, CDR2 SVGAGI. The CDR3 consists of 14 residues. The CDR3 DNA follows: TGTGCCAGCAGGTCCGGGACAGGGTCCTACGAGCAGTACTTC. It is translated as CASRSGTGSYEQYF.

The rearrangement links TRBV19 to TRBJ1-5; D is ambiguous. Germline V gene data show CDR1 as LNHDA and CDR2 as SQIVND (reference sequence). The CDR3 runs to 13 residues. V was clipped by 6 bases and J by 3 bases, with 9 bases between them. The CDR3 is CASRGGLNQPQHF. The CDR3 DNA follows: TGTGCCAGTAGGGGCGGGCTCAATCAGCCCCAGCATTTT.

The rearrangement links TRBV5-1 to TRBJ2-3; 9 nucleotides line up with TRBD1. Germline CDR1 SGHRS, CDR2 YFSETQ. Trimming at V came to 0 bases and at J to 0 bases, leaving 5 bases not matched to a gene. This CDR3 spans 17 amino acids. CDR3 DNA: TGCGCCAGCAGCTTGGGGACAGGGGTCACTAGCACAGATACGCAGTATTTT. This translates into CASSLGTGVTSTDTQYF.

The CDR3 is CASSLWTGTYEQYF. DNA for the CDR3: TGTGCCAGCAGTTTATGGACAGGGACCTACGAGCAGTACTTC. The gene calls are TRBV28 and TRBJ2-7; 7 nucleotides agree with TRBD1. The CDR3 consists of 14 residues. Germline-derived CDR1 and CDR2 are MDHEN and SYDVKM. With V trimmed by 0 bases and J by 2 bases, 1 base remained unmatched. The complete variable domain, with remaining parts taken from reference TRBV28 and TRBJ2-7, reads DVKVTQSSRYLVKRTGEKVFLECVQDMDHENMFWYRQDPGLGLRLIYFSYDVKMKEKGDIPEGYSVSREKKERFSLILESASTNQTSMYLCASSLWTGTYEQYFGPGTRLTVT.

The chain carries TRBV27 and TRBJ2-5; D is possibly TRBD1 (6 bases). Germline V gene data show CDR1 as MNHEY and CDR2 as SMNVEV (reference sequence). V gave up 2 bases and J gave up 4 bases, with 14 bases separating them. This CDR3 is built from 15 residues. The CDR3: CASSLGGVGRETQYF. DNA for the CDR3: TGTGCCAGCAGTTTAGGGGGCGTAGGGCGAGAGACCCAGTACTTC.

This clone occurred a few times. V usage is TRBV6-1 and J usage is TRBJ1-3; TRBD1 agrees at 8 bases. The CDR3 totals 15 residues. The V gene end was trimmed by 3 bases and the J gene end by 2 bases; junction bases not matched to a gene: 3. Per the germline V gene, CDR1 is MNHNS and CDR2 is SASEGT. Here the CDR3 reads CASSDQGAAGNTIYF. Here the CDR3 DNA reads TGTGCCAGCAGTGATCAGGGGGCAGCTGGAAACACCATATATTTT.

The chain recombines TRBV27 with TRBJ2-3, with D possibly TRBD2 on 7 matching bases. V lost 5 bases and J lost 6, with 21 bases in between. The CDR3 has 16 residues. Germline V CDR1 and CDR2: MNHEY, SMNVEV (reference sequence). Here the CDR3 reads CASSPTSGGASDTQYF. Written as DNA, the CDR3 is TGTGCCAGCAGTCCCACGTCGGGGGGCGCATCGGATACGCAGTATTTT.